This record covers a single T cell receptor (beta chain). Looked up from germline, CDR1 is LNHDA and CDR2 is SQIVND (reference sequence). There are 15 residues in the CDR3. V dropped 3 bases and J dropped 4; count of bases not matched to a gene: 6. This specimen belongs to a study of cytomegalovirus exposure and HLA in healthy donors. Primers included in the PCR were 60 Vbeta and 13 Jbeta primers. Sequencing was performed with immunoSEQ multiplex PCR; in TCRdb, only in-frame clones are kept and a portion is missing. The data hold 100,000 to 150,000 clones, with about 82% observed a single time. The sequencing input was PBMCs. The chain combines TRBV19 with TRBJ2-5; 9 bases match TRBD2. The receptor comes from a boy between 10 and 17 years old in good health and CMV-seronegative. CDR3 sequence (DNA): TGTGCCAGTAGTATGGCGGGAGGGGGGAGAGAGACCCAGTACTTC. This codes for CASSMAGGGRETQYF. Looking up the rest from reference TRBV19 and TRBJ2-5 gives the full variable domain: DGGITQSPKYLFRKEGQNVTLSCEQNLNHDAMYWYRQDPGQGLRLIYYSQIVNDFQKGDIAEGYSVSREKKESFPLTVTSAQKNPTAFYLCASSMAGGGRETQYFGPGTRLLVL.